This TCR beta chain was recovered during a study of T cell repertoires in cytomegalovirus infection. The ends were cut back, 7 bases at V and 0 bases at J, with 13 bases in the middle. Germline V gene sequence: CDR1 MNHEY, CDR2 SVGEGT. This CDR3 contains 14 residues. One entry per CDR3 protein results from TCRdb running MiXCR on the reads. Of roughly 200,000 distinct CDR3 sequences in the sample, roughly 9% were seen once. This clonotype was counted many times. This sequence originates from a human donor in good health (CMV status not recorded). Some clones in this sample may be carry-over from other donors' samples. This sequence joins TRBV6-2 or TRBV6-3 and TRBJ2-7; tentative D call: TRBD2 (5 bases). Material: PBMCs. The CDR3 sequence: CASILDGVSYEQYF. CDR3 DNA sequence: TGTGCCAGCATCCTTGACGGGGTCTCCTACGAGCAGTACTTC.